Presented here are 2 T cell receptor beta chains from one specimen sequenced in a study of blood T cell repertoires in COVID-19. The data were produced by immunoSEQ multiplex PCR, yet TCRdb's version contains in-frame clones alone and is incomplete. The sample shows around 190,000 clones, roughly 82% of them seen only once. The sample consisted of peripheral blood. All receptors derive from a human donor in a cohort sampled during active COVID-19.

This clone was found once. In DNA, the CDR3 is TGCGCCAGCAGCTTGGTAGTAGGGGCGGTTGTCACAGATACGCAGTATTTT. Translating it yields CASSLVVGAVVTDTQYF. V usage is TRBV5-1 and J usage is TRBJ2-3; D is possibly TRBD1 (5 bases). Per germline, CDR1 SGHRS and CDR2 YFSETQ. This CDR3 region has 17 residues. V lost 0 bases and J lost 2, with 16 bases in between. Using reference TRBV5-1 and TRBJ2-3 for the parts outside the CDR3, the full variable domain is KAGVTQTPRYLIKTRGQQVTLSCSPISGHRSVSWYQQTPGQGLQFLFEYFSETQRNKGNFPGRFSGRQFSNSRSEMNVSTLELGDSALYLCASSLVVGAVVTDTQYFGPGTRLTVL.

This chain joins TRBV19 and TRBJ1-1; D uncertain. V gave up 5 bases and J gave up 1 base, with 8 bases separating them. CDR3 length: 13 amino acids. The germline gives CDR1 LNHDA, CDR2 SQIVND (reference sequence). Here the CDR3 reads CASSFQKNTEAFF. The DNA of the CDR3 is TGTGCCAGTAGTTTTCAGAAGAACACTGAAGCTTTCTTT.